This TCR beta chain was recorded in a study of T cell changes during pregnancy in multiple sclerosis. The assay was immunoSEQ multiplex PCR, and TCRdb's table has in-frame clones only and misses some. The repertoire holds about 57,000 clones, with 89% as singletons. The CDR3 length is 15 residues. The germline V gene has CDR1 MNHEY and CDR2 SVGAGI. Trimming removed 2 bases from V and 5 bases from J; junction bases left unmatched: 9. The chain carries TRBV6-5 and TRBJ2-7; TRBD1 agrees at 7 bases. The TCR was taken from a female donor with multiple sclerosis, enrolled in a pregnancy study. The starting material was peripheral blood, obtained after pregnancy. The CDR3 DNA reads TGTGCCAGCAGTTACGGCTCAGGGGGTGTGGACGAGCAGTACTTC. Its protein is CASSYGSGGVDEQYF.